The rows below give T cell receptor beta chains drawn from one sample of a study of T cell responses to AZD1222 COVID-19 vaccine. Clones were sequenced by immunoSEQ multiplex PCR, and TCRdb holds only the in-frame ones, with some missing. The sample consists of roughly 190,000 clones, just over 90% of them appearing once. Sequencing was performed on peripheral blood, taken on day 0 of AZD1222 vaccination. The receptors here all came from an adult in good health. The CDR3 runs from the conserved cysteine through the conserved F or W. A D gene is named only where the DNA matches it firmly. Clone size is not always given. Where it is, it says once, few, many or a class for expanded clones.

j_call,v_call,clone_size,d_call,cdr3_nt,cdr3_aa
TRBJ2-1,TRBV4-1,-,TRBD2,TGCGCCAGCAGCCAAGGCGGGCGGGGGAAGGACAATGAGCAGTTCTTC,CASSQGGRGKDNEQFF
TRBJ2-3,TRBV6-4,-,-,TGTGCCAGCAGTGCCCGGGACGGAAGCACAGATACGCAGTATTTT,CASSARDGSTDTQYF
TRBJ2-1,TRBV6-5,few,TRBD2,TGTGCCAGCAACCTTTACAGCGGGGGCCGCGAGCAGTTCTTC,CASNLYSGGREQFF
TRBJ2-7,TRBV28,-,-,TGTGCCAGCAAACCCGGCCAACTAGTAGCGTCCTACGAGCAGTACTTC,CASKPGQLVASYEQYF
TRBJ1-5,TRBV7-2,-,TRBD1,TGTGCCAGCAGGGGACAGGCAAATCAGCCCCAGCATTTT,CASRGQANQPQHF
TRBJ2-1,TRBV29-1,-,TRBD2,TGCAGCGTTGGCGGCGGGAGGGTAGGCAATGAGCAGTTCTTC,CSVGGGRVGNEQFF
TRBJ1-5,TRBV7-9,once,-,TGTGCCAGCAGCTTAGAGGGGGGAGGCCAGCCCCAGCATTTT,CASSLEGGGQPQHF
TRBJ1-6,TRBV20-1,-,TRBD1,TGCAGTGCTAGTGTTCCAGGGGGCTGGTCACCCCTCCACTTT,CSASVPGGWSPLHF
TRBJ1-1,TRBV10-3,once,-,TGTGCCATCAGTGAGTCAGGGGCCAGTGAAGCTTTCTTT,CAISESGASEAFF
TRBJ2-7,TRBV7-3,-,TRBD2,TGTGCCAGCAGCTTAACTCCCCCCGTGACTAGCGGGAGGGACGAGCAGTACTTC,CASSLTPPVTSGRDEQYF
TRBJ2-2,TRBV7-3,-,-,TGTGCCAGCAGCCCACAAGTAGGGGGGGCTGGCGGGGAGCTGTTTTTT,CASSPQVGGAGGELFF
TRBJ2-3,TRBV2,-,-,TGTGCCAGCAGCGCTAGAGGGCCGGGCGGTTCGGGAGTCACCAGACTGAAGTATTTT,CASSARGPGGSGVTRLKYF
TRBJ2-3,TRBV11-2,-,-,TGTGCCAGCAGCTTGGCAGGGGCCCTTAGCACAGATACGCAGTATTTT,CASSLAGALSTDTQYF
TRBJ1-3,TRBV28,-,-,TGTGCCAGCAGTCGTTCGCACACCATATATTTT,CASSRSHTIYF
TRBJ1-1,TRBV6-5,-,-,TGTGCCAGCAGTTGGTCAGGACCGAACACTGAAGCTTTCTTT,CASSWSGPNTEAFF
TRBJ2-2,TRBV15,-,-,TGTGCCACCAGCAGAGTAAAAGGGGGGAACACCGGGGAGCTGTTTTTT,CATSRVKGGNTGELFF
TRBJ1-5,TRBV2,-,-,TGTGCCAGCAGAGGGACTTGGGTGAGGCCCCAGCATTTT,CASRGTWVRPQHF
TRBJ1-4,TRBV19,-,-,TGTGCCAGTAGTTCTACAGGGATCGAAAAACTGTTTTTT,CASSSTGIEKLFF
TRBJ2-5,TRBV5-1,-,TRBD1,TGCGCCAGCAGCTGGGACAGAGTCCAAGAGACCCAGTACTTC,CASSWDRVQETQYF
TRBJ1-2,TRBV5-1,once,TRBD1,TGCGCCAGCTCGCAGGGACAGGGGGCAAATGGCTACACCTTC,CASSQGQGANGYTF
TRBJ2-3,TRBV18,-,TRBD2,TGTGCCAGCTCACCACCGACGGGAGGCATCACAGATACGCAGTATTTT,CASSPPTGGITDTQYF
TRBJ2-1,TRBV20-1,-,TRBD2,TGCAGTGCTAGTGGGGGGACTAGCGGACCGAGCTCCTACAATGAGCAGTTCTTC,CSASGGTSGPSSYNEQFF
TRBJ2-2,TRBV14,-,-,TGTGCCAGCAGCCAAGACCTGACCGGGGAGCTGTTTTTT,CASSQDLTGELFF
TRBJ2-7,TRBV3-1/TRBV3-2,-,TRBD1,TGTGCCAGCAGCGAGGGGGCGATCTACGAGCAGTACTTC,CASSEGAIYEQYF
TRBJ2-7,TRBV28,-,TRBD1,TGTGCCAGCAGGCCGGACCGGGACAGGTTCTCCTACGAGCAGTACTTC,CASRPDRDRFSYEQYF
TRBJ1-2,TRBV6-5,-,-,TGTGCCAGCAGTTGGGGGCAAGCAAACTATGGCTACACCTTC,CASSWGQANYGYTF
TRBJ1-3,TRBV10-2,-,TRBD1,TGCGCCAGTCGAGGGACAGGGGGCTCTGGAAACACCATATATTTT,CASRGTGGSGNTIYF
TRBJ1-5,TRBV6-5,-,-,TGTGCCAGCAGTTACTTACAGCCCCAGCATTTT,CASSYLQPQHF
TRBJ2-7,TRBV12-3/TRBV12-4,-,TRBD1,TGTGCCAGCACTCACTCACAGGGGTTCGAGCAGTACTTC,CASTHSQGFEQYF
TRBJ2-3,TRBV9,-,TRBD2,TGTGCCAGCAGCGAGTGGACTAGCGGAAGCACAGATACGCAGTATTTT,CASSEWTSGSTDTQYF
TRBJ2-1,TRBV7-9,-,TRBD2,TGTGCCAGCAGCACCGGGACTAGCGGGGGCATTGAGCAGTTCTTC,CASSTGTSGGIEQFF
TRBJ1-1,TRBV15,-,TRBD1,TGTGCCACCAGCAGAGATTTGAGGGAGACAGGGGCTACTGAAGCTTTCTTT,CATSRDLRETGATEAFF
TRBJ1-1,TRBV23-1,-,-,TGCGCCAGCAGTCAACTTAGAACAGCGGATGAATTTGTTGAAGCTTTCTTT,CASSQLRTADEFVEAFF
TRBJ2-2,TRBV27,-,TRBD2,TGTGCCAGCAGAAGACTAGCGGGGGACACGAACACCGGGGAGCTGTTTTTT,CASRRLAGDTNTGELFF
TRBJ2-1,TRBV29-1,few,TRBD1,TGCAGCGCCACCGGGACAGTTTACAATGAGCAGTTCTTC,CSATGTVYNEQFF
TRBJ1-5,TRBV10-2,once,-,TGCGCCAGCAATCCGGGGCCCCTGGATCAGCCCCAGCATTTT,CASNPGPLDQPQHF
TRBJ2-3,TRBV5-6,-,TRBD2,TGTGCCAGCAGCTCATTAACTAGCGGTAGCACAGATACGCAGTATTTT,CASSSLTSGSTDTQYF
TRBJ2-5,TRBV4-2,-,-,TGTGCCAGCAGCTTAGGAGGGGGCTCTCAAGAGACCCAGTACTTC,CASSLGGGSQETQYF
TRBJ1-2,TRBV7-2,-,-,TGTGCCAGCAACAAACAACGGGAGGTTTTCTTTGGCTACACCTTC,CASNKQREVFFGYTF